These 6 T cell receptor beta chains were sequenced from one sample in a study of T cells in Graves' hyperthyroidism and ophthalmopathy. Researchers amplified the TCR beta CDR3 regions from RNA transcripts. First-round RT-PCR targeting the TCR CDR3 was performed with the HTBI primer set. In TCRdb, the multiplex PCR reads were re-called with MiXCR into one record per CDR3 protein. The sample lists about 720,000 distinct CDR3 sequences; roughly a sixth were seen once. Sequencing input: blood. Receptors originate from a woman between 50 and 59 years old with Graves' hyperthyroidism that later progressed to Graves' ophthalmopathy.

This clonotype was picked up a small number of times. The V and J genes are TRBV14 and TRBJ1-1; D remains unclear. This CDR3 has 13 amino acids. Trimming cost V 6 bases and J 1 base, with 9 bases left between them. CDR1 and CDR2 (germline): SGHDN, FVKESK. CDR3 in DNA: TGTGCCAGCAGGAAGCGAGGGAACACTGAAGCTTTCTTT. This encodes CASRKRGNTEAFF.

The chain has TRBV19 and TRBJ1-1; D possibly corresponds to TRBD1 (6 bases). Trimming stripped 0 bases from V and 7 bases from J, with 12 bases between. The CDR3 is 14 residues long. The germline V gene has CDR1 LNHDA and CDR2 SQIVND (reference sequence). The CDR3 DNA reads as TGTGCCAGTAGTATAGATAGACAGGCGAGTGAAGCTTTCTTT. Translated, it gives CASSIDRQASEAFF.

The chain recombines TRBV19 with TRBJ2-1; 13 bases fit TRBD2. Germline V gene lookup returns CDR1 LNHDA and CDR2 SQIVND (reference sequence). This CDR3 region has 18 residues. Trimming cost V 0 bases and J 6 bases; bases outside gene matches: 8. The CDR3 DNA is TGTGCCAGTAGTATAGATCTGCTCGGACTAGCGGGGGTCAATGAGCAGTTCTTC. Its protein is CASSIDLLGLAGVNEQFF.

This clonotype was seen at least ten times. The chain couples TRBV12-3 or TRBV12-4 to TRBJ1-2; D might be TRBD1 (5 bases). The CDR3 length is 13 residues. V gave up 4 bases and J gave up 4 bases, with 10 bases separating them. The CDR3 reads CASSSVRGYGYTF. The DNA for the CDR3 is TGTGCCAGCAGTTCTGTTAGGGGCTATGGCTACACCTTC.

The gene calls are TRBV9 and TRBJ1-2; D unclear. Germline CDR1 SGDLS, CDR2 YYNGEE. Trimming stripped 4 bases from V and 4 bases from J, with 8 bases between. The CDR3 has 12 amino acids. CDR3: CASSLQTYGYTF. The CDR3 nucleotides read TGTGCCAGCAGCCTCCAGACCTATGGCTACACCTTC.

Points on this clonotype: A read error may produce the germline difference seen at one junction end. J is TRBJ1-6 and V is TRBV6-5; D might be TRBD1 (5 bases). Germline V gene lookup returns CDR1 MNHEY and CDR2 SVGAGI. CDR3 length: 16 residues. The CDR3 DNA follows: TGTGCCGGCAGTTACTCGAGAAGCAGGGAGGGTTCACCCCTCCACTTT. Its translation: CAGSYSRSREGSPLHF.